This TCR beta chain was observed in a study of CD8+CD57+ T cells in acquired aplastic anemia. Study-wide results and caveats: Common to patients and controls were approximately 30 CD8+ CDR3 sequences.

In its sample, this clonotype was seen a few times. Antigen specificity is unknown. At one of its ends the junction is not consistent with the germline gene, which may arise from a read error. Template material for TCR beta VDJ and CDR3 profiling consisted of genomic DNA. Using its own MiXCR run on the reads, TCRdb lists one record per CDR3 protein. The table has about 110,000 distinct CDR3 sequences, roughly 51% seen once. The germline CDR1 and CDR2 sequences are KGHDR and SFDVKD. CDR3 length: 17 amino acids. Material: sorted CD4+, CD8+, or CD8+CD57+ T cells (not recorded which) from PBMCs. This clonotype originated in a human donor in good health, serving as a control. J is TRBJ2-1 and V is TRBV24-1, with a possible D match to TRBD2 (6 bases). CDR3 residues: CASSSNRTPGAYNEQFF. The DNA of the CDR3 is TGTGCCAGCAGTTCGAACCGGACACCGGGGGCCTACAATGAGCAGTTCTTC.